Ten or more counts support the clone carrying this T cell receptor (beta chain). Template switching (which added a universal primer site) was used, and cDNA carried unique molecular identifiers. TCRdb reanalysed the 5' RACE reads using MiXCR and keeps one entry per CDR3 protein. The data hold about 290,000 distinct CDR3 sequences, with roughly 10% observed a single time. This sample was included in a study of identical twins. The data also belong to a second study, concerning yellow fever vaccine responses in identical twins.

Sequenced: CD8+ T cells sorted from blood. This TCR was recovered from a woman in her late teens or twenties in good health.

The CDR3 loop reads CASSGVGYEQYF. In DNA form, the CDR3 reads TGTGCCAGCAGCGGCGTCGGGTACGAGCAGTACTTC. V usage is TRBV7-9 and J usage is TRBJ2-7; no firm D call. This CDR3 comprises 12 residues. V lost 5 bases to trimming and J lost 4 bases, with 9 bases between them. Germline CDR1 and CDR2: SEHNR and FQNEAQ (reference sequence).